The 27 T cell receptor beta chains below were found in one sample sequenced in a study of post-analysis software for immune sequencing data. cDNA libraries for TCR beta contained unique molecular identifiers. MiXCR was run by TCRdb on the PCR reads, yielding one entry per CDR3 protein. This table holds about 820,000 distinct CDR3 sequences, around 53% found once. Their antigens remain unidentified. Regarding the study as a whole: Patients carried a handful of TRBV segments more frequently than controls did, and TRBV5-6, TRBV5-1 and TRBV20-1 were among them.

Sequenced: blood. The receptors shown here come from a girl aged 10 to 17 with multiple sclerosis.

The V and J genes are TRBV12-3 or TRBV12-4 and TRBJ2-3, with D perhaps matching TRBD2 (6 bases). Trimming removed 4 bases from V and 5 bases from J, with 13 bases in between. The CDR3 is 14 amino acids. CDR3 sequence: CASSSVGLLDTQYF. CDR3 DNA sequence: TGTGCCAGCAGTTCCGTGGGACTCCTAGATACGCAGTATTTT.

The rearrangement uses TRBV27 and TRBJ2-1, with 14 bases identical to TRBD2. Germline V lookup: CDR1 MNHEY, CDR2 SMNVEV (reference sequence). This CDR3 has 18 amino acids. V was clipped by 5 bases and J by 6 bases; unmatched bases: 12. CDR3 protein: CASSLFPLTSGRANEQFF. CDR3 bases: TGTGCCAGCAGTCTATTCCCATTGACTAGCGGGAGGGCCAATGAGCAGTTCTTC.

The chain employs TRBV25-1 and TRBJ2-7; D ambiguous. Germline CDR1 MGHDK, CDR2 SYGVNS. The CDR3 extends over 13 amino acids. The V and J ends lost 2 bases and 4 bases respectively, with 9 bases between them. The CDR3 bases are TGTGCCAGCAGTGAAGCGCGCGGTTACGAGCAGTACTTC. The encoded protein is CASSEARGYEQYF.

The CDR3 DNA reads as TGTGCCAGCAGTGACCCACAGAGCACTGAAGCTTTCTTT. The encoded protein is CASSDPQSTEAFF. This chain joins TRBV6-4 and TRBJ1-1; D gene unclear. The CDR3 totals 13 residues. Trimming took 2 bases from V and 4 from J, leaving 8 bases between them. The germline V gene encodes CDR1 MRHNA and CDR2 SNTAGT.

Only a few counts were recorded for this clonotype. This chain joins TRBV11-2 and TRBJ1-1; the D gene is possibly TRBD1 (6 bases). There are 15 residues in the CDR3. The V end lost 6 bases, the J end lost 3 bases, and 17 bases lay between the germline ends. Germline-derived CDR1 and CDR2 are SGHAT and FQNNGV. Here the CDR3 reads CASRRRGRGDTEAFF. The CDR3 DNA sequence: TGTGCCAGCAGGAGGCGGGGGAGGGGGGACACTGAAGCTTTCTTT.

This clonotype showed up just once. The chain recombines TRBV6-5 with TRBJ2-3, with 12 bases identical to TRBD2. The trim removed 2 bases at V and 0 bases at J, leaving 12 bases unmatched. The CDR3 spans 20 residues. Germline V gene sequence: CDR1 MNHEY, CDR2 SVGAGI. For the CDR3, the DNA is TGTGCCAGCAGTTACGCCCGACTAGCGGGGGCCACTGCTAGCACAGATACGCAGTATTTT. Translating gives CASSYARLAGATASTDTQYF.

This clonotype was counted only a few times. CDR3 sequence: CASNGVPGLITFF. CDR3 nucleotide sequence: TGCGCCAGCAACGGGGTGCCCGGACTGATAACGTTCTTC. This sequence joins TRBV10-1 and TRBJ2-1, with D perhaps matching TRBD2 (5 bases). The germline V gene has CDR1 WNHNN and CDR2 SYGVQD (reference sequence). The CDR3 contains 13 residues. Trimming pared 7 bases from V and 15 bases from J, leaving 22 bases between.

The genes are TRBV20-1 and TRBJ2-5; 8 bases align to TRBD2. The CDR3 spans 14 residues. CDR1 is DFQATT, CDR2 SNEGSKA, per germline (reference sequence). The CDR3 is CSSYSGTYQETQYF. CDR3 nucleotides: TGCAGCAGCTATAGCGGGACGTACCAAGAGACCCAGTACTTC.

V and J are TRBV4-1 and TRBJ1-4; D perhaps matches TRBD1 (5 bases). CDR3 size: 16 residues. The germline V gene encodes CDR1 MGHRA and CDR2 YSYEKL. V was cut by 0 bases and J by 4 bases, with 12 bases left in between. The CDR3 region is CASSQDEGRLNEKLFF. DNA for the CDR3: TGCGCCAGCAGCCAAGATGAGGGACGGCTTAATGAAAAACTGTTTTTT.

The V call is TRBV5-1, the J call TRBJ2-3; D might be TRBD1 or TRBD2, each matching 5 bases. V lost 0 bases and J 0 bases, leaving 11 bases between the germline ends. This CDR3 contains 16 residues. The germline CDR1 and CDR2 sequences are SGHRS and YFSETQ. CDR3 sequence reads: CASSLEGRGSTDTQYF. The CDR3 coding sequence is TGCGCCAGCAGCTTGGAGGGACGGGGAAGCACAGATACGCAGTATTTT.

The V gene is TRBV7-6, the J gene TRBJ2-7; TRBD2 matches at 10 bases. This CDR3 has 17 amino acids. Trimming at V came to 5 bases and at J to 2 bases, leaving 12 bases not matched to a gene. CDR1 and CDR2 (germline): SGHVS, FNYEAQ. The CDR3 DNA reads TGTGCCAGCAGCGAAGATCTCCCGAGCGGGAGGGCCTACGAGCAGTACTTC. Protein: CASSEDLPSGRAYEQYF. The full variable domain, completed using reference TRBV7-6 and TRBJ2-7, is GAGVSQSPRYKVTKRGQDVALRCDPISGHVSLYWYRQALGQGPEFLTYFNYEAQQDKSGLPNDRFSAERPEGSISTLTIQRTEQRDSAMYRCASSEDLPSGRAYEQYFGPGTRLTVT.

This clonotype showed up just once. This sequence joins TRBV20-1 and TRBJ2-3, with no clear D. The CDR3 length is 15 residues. Trimming pared 1 base from V and 0 bases from J, leaving 11 bases between. Looked up from germline, CDR1 is DFQATT and CDR2 is SNEGSKA (reference sequence). CDR3 bases: TGCAGTGCTAGAGCTGGAGAAGCTAGCACAGATACGCAGTATTTT. It translates to CSARAGEASTDTQYF.

The V gene is TRBV7-9, the J gene TRBJ2-1; D is unclear. Matching the DNA end better, TRBJ2-7 makes the J call doubtful. The CDR3 extends over 19 amino acids. Germline V gives CDR1 SEHNR, CDR2 FQNEAQ (reference sequence). CDR3 amino acids: CASSLQPRSVLSSYNEQYF. In nucleotides, the CDR3 is TGTGCCAGCAGCTTACAACCACGCAGCGTCCTTAGCTCCTACAATGAGCAGTACTTC.

This clonotype was counted only a few times. This chain uses TRBV27 with TRBJ2-7; tentatively, D is TRBD2 (6 bases). The CDR3 extends over 15 amino acids. Deletions cut 1 base from V and 3 bases from J, with 13 bases between. Germline V CDR1 and CDR2: MNHEY, SMNVEV (reference sequence). The CDR3 spells CASSLYGRPYYEQYF. The CDR3 bases are TGTGCCAGCAGTTTATACGGGAGACCCTACTACGAGCAGTACTTC.

This clonotype was detected only once. The rearrangement links TRBV5-1 to TRBJ2-1; 10 nucleotides align to TRBD2. The V gene end was trimmed by 6 bases and the J gene end by 3 bases; junction bases not matched to a gene: 6. Germline CDR1 and CDR2: SGHRS and YFSETQ. The CDR3 has 15 amino acids. The CDR3 here is CASNPGLASYNEQFF. As DNA, the CDR3 is TGCGCCAGCAACCCGGGACTAGCGAGCTACAATGAGCAGTTCTTC.

This chain joins TRBV25-1 and TRBJ2-7; D call uncertain. The CDR3 consists of 15 residues. Germline V lookup: CDR1 MGHDK, CDR2 SYGVNS. V lost 1 base and J 0 bases, leaving 10 bases between the germline ends. CDR3 amino acids: CASSEWAASSYEQYF. CDR3 nucleotides: TGTGCCAGCAGTGAATGGGCGGCTAGCTCCTACGAGCAGTACTTC.

The sample holds a few counts of this clonotype. The V gene is TRBV12-3 or TRBV12-4, the J gene TRBJ1-5; D not resolved. V was shortened by 0 bases and J by 2 bases, with 5 bases between the two germline ends. There are 14 residues in the CDR3. The CDR3 region has the DNA TGTGCCAGCAGTTTAGCGCTTCGCAATCAGCCCCAGCATTTT. Its translation is CASSLALRNQPQHF.

The V call is TRBV9, the J call TRBJ2-3; D is ambiguous. The CDR3 consists of 17 residues. Germline V gene sequence: CDR1 SGDLS, CDR2 YYNGEE. V lost 0 bases, J lost 2 bases, and 16 bases lay in between. The CDR3 region is CASSVDRSILNTDTQYF. The CDR3 DNA sequence: TGTGCCAGCAGCGTAGACCGCAGCATTTTGAACACAGATACGCAGTATTTT.

This clonotype was seen more than once but under ten times. V usage is TRBV7-3 and J usage is TRBJ2-7; 10 nucleotides agree with TRBD2. V trimming: 5 bases; J trimming: 1 base; junction bases outside the gene matches: 2. The germline gives CDR1 SGHTA, CDR2 FQGTGA. The CDR3 consists of 14 residues. The CDR3 loop reads CASSEAGGSYEQYF. CDR3 DNA sequence: TGTGCCAGCAGCGAAGCGGGAGGGTCCTACGAGCAGTACTTC.

With regard to this clonotype: A read error may produce the germline difference seen at one junction end. The V call is TRBV7-9, the J call TRBJ2-6; TRBD1 aligns across 9 bases. CDR1 SEHNR and CDR2 FQNEAQ come from the germline V gene (reference sequence). This CDR3 contains 14 residues. The CDR3 loop is CAGSPLGQGYVLTF. The DNA of the CDR3 is TGTGCCGGCAGCCCATTGGGACAGGGCTACGTCCTGACTTTC.

The J gene is TRBJ2-7, the V gene TRBV4-2, with D perhaps TRBD2 (6 bases). This CDR3 has 15 amino acids. Germline values: CDR1 LGHNA, CDR2 YNFKEQ. The ends were cut back, 0 bases at V and 0 bases at J, with 9 bases in the middle. The CDR3: CASSQDWRGSYEQYF. The DNA for the CDR3 is TGTGCCAGCAGCCAAGATTGGCGGGGCTCCTACGAGCAGTACTTC.

This chain joins TRBV20-1 and TRBJ2-3, with TRBD2 matching 8 bases. The CDR3 consists of 15 residues. Germline-derived CDR1 and CDR2 are DFQATT and SNEGSKA (reference sequence). The V and J ends lost 0 bases and 4 bases, in that order; junction bases with no gene match: 6. DNA of the CDR3: TGCAGTGCTAGAGATGGCGGGGGGTATGCAGATACGCAGTATTTT. Translated: CSARDGGGYADTQYF.

The chain carries TRBV2 and TRBJ2-7; D is ambiguous. V was shortened by 3 bases and J by 0 bases, with 12 bases between the two germline ends. The CDR3 totals 15 residues. CDR1 and CDR2 from the germline V gene are SNHLY and FYNNEI. CDR3 in DNA: TGTGCCAGCAGTGAGGGCCATATGAGCTCCTACGAGCAGTACTTC. Translated: CASSEGHMSSYEQYF. Combining the CDR3 with reference TRBV2 and TRBJ2-7 gives the whole variable domain EPEVTQTPSHQVTQMGQEVILRCVPISNHLYFYWYRQILGQKVEFLVSFYNNEISEKSEIFDDQFSVERPDGSNFTLKIRSTKLEDSAMYFCASSEGHMSSYEQYFGPGTRLTVT.

The CDR3 sequence is CASSVQAYSYEQYF. CDR3 DNA sequence: TGTGCCAGCAGTGTACAGGCCTACTCCTACGAGCAGTACTTC. The V and J genes are TRBV14 and TRBJ2-7; D is possibly TRBD1 (5 bases). This CDR3 has 14 residues. V was shortened by 6 bases and J by 0 bases, with 12 bases between the two germline ends. Germline V lookup: CDR1 SGHDN, CDR2 FVKESK.

This clonotype came up once. This chain joins TRBV24-1 and TRBJ2-4, with 11 positions matching TRBD1. The DNA end is more similar to TRBJ2-7, so the J call may be wrong. Germline CDR1 KGHDR, CDR2 SFDVKD. There are 17 residues in the CDR3. The CDR3 spells CATMERGRTGGEYEQYF. CDR3 coding DNA: TGTGCCACCATGGAGAGGGGCCGGACAGGGGGCGAATACGAGCAGTACTTC.

The rearrangement joins TRBV29-1 to TRBJ1-2; D not resolved. The CDR3 has 14 residues. Germline V gene lookup returns CDR1 SQVTM and CDR2 ANQGSEA. V lost 4 bases and J lost 6, with 18 bases in between. CDR3 in amino acids: CSVGNWAPGNGYTF. In DNA, the CDR3 is TGCAGCGTTGGAAACTGGGCACCCGGGAATGGCTACACCTTC.

This chain links TRBV14 with TRBJ2-1, with a weak D call TRBD2 (6 bases). Germline V gene data show CDR1 as SGHDN and CDR2 as FVKESK. The CDR3 covers 14 residues. Between the trimmed V and J ends, which lost 4 bases and 8 bases, there was a span of 15 bases. This CDR3 is CASSRRLEVHEQFF. In DNA form, the CDR3 reads TGTGCCAGCAGCCGTAGACTAGAAGTCCATGAGCAGTTCTTC.